Here is one T cell receptor beta chain with its context. The same CDR3 also results from other DNA sequences found in this sample. The sample belongs to a study of shared clonotypes between healthy human individuals. Assay used: immunoSEQ multiplex PCR; TCRdb lists only in-frame clones, some missing. The sample carries roughly 1 million clones, 70% to 80% recorded once. Germline CDR1 and CDR2: SGHRS and YFSETQ. The CDR3 loop spans 13 amino acids. Trimming stripped 2 bases from V and 1 base from J, with 6 bases between. The clonotype originates from a man younger than 35 in good health. This chain links TRBV5-1 with TRBJ1-1, with D uncertain. The sample consisted of memory CD4+ T cells sorted from blood. As for subset: CD45RA-negative fraction. CDR3 in amino acids: CASSFVQNTEAFF. Written as DNA, the CDR3 is TGCGCCAGCAGCTTTGTACAGAACACTGAAGCTTTCTTT.